This T cell receptor (beta chain) was sequenced for a study of cytomegalovirus exposure and HLA in healthy donors. PCR employed 60 Vbeta and 13 Jbeta primers. The data were produced by immunoSEQ multiplex PCR, yet TCRdb's version contains in-frame clones alone and is incomplete. The sample shows about 130,000 clones, 74% of them seen only once. With 8 bases clipped from V and 4 bases from J, the junction kept 4 bases outside the gene matches. Looked up from germline, CDR1 is MNHNS and CDR2 is SASEGT. The CDR3 consists of 14 residues. The clonotype was recovered from a man aged 18 to 30 in good health and CMV-seropositive. What was sequenced was PBMCs. The rearrangement links TRBV6-1 to TRBJ2-1; 11 bases match TRBD1. This chain's CDR3 is CASSGQGAYNEQFF. Written as DNA, the CDR3 is TGTGCCAGCTCTGGACAGGGGGCATACAATGAGCAGTTCTTC.